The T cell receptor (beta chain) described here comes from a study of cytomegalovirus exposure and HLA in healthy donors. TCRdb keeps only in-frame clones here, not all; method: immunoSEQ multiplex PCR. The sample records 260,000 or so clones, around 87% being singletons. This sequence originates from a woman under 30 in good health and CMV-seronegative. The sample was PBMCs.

CDR3: CASSLWGGTGFDQPQHF. CDR3 nucleotide sequence: TGTGCCAGCAGTTTATGGGGTGGGACAGGGTTCGATCAGCCCCAGCATTTT. The rearrangement joins TRBV28 to TRBJ1-5; TRBD1 aligns across 9 bases. Per germline, CDR1 MDHEN and CDR2 SYDVKM. With V trimmed by 0 bases and J by 5 bases, 8 bases remained unmatched. The length of the CDR3 is 17 residues.